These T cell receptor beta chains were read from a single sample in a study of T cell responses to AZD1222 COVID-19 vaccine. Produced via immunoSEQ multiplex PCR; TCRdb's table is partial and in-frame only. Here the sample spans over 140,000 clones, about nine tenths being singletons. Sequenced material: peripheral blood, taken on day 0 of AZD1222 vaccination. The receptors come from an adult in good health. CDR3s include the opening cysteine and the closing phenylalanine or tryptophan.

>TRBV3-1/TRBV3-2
CASSQSASNEQFF
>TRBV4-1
CASSQVSGQFGYTF
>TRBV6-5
CASSYSFLVFTDTQYF
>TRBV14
CASSQTETNEKLFF
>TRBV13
CASSLVAGGSSGNTIYF
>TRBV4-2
CASSQEAGGPDTQYF
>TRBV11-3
CASSLRTTNEKLFF
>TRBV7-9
CASSTIARKGRRSEKLFF
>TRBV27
CASSLDRLGRNEQFF
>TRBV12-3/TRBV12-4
CASSLLGAVPFF
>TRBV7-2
CASSLRTVSGRTAKNIQYF
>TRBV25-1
CASSEWGAYGYTF
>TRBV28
CASFRGLNEQFF
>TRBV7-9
CASSFVGTQGRLDTQYF
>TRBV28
CATAGREKLFF
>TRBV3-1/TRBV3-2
CASEPGQGAGEQYF
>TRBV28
CASSFGGYGYTF
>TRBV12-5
CASGPGQGRADTQYF
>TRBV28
CASSLAQGNEQYF
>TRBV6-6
CASSYRQGLGTGELFF
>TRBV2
CASSNRGNYNEQFF
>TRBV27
CASSYTGGSYGYTF
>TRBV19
CASSIEATNQPQHF
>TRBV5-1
CASCFNRGSYEQYF
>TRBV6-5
CASYKPGTGNTIYF
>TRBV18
CASSGQKANEKLFF
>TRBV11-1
CASSLELFVGEQYF
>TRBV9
CASSVEASRHTGELFF
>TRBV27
CASRRLAVAYEQYF
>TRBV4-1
CASSRAESGQGFNSPLHF
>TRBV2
CASTPGTQARSPLHF
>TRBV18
CASFLTGGPGNTIYF
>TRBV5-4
CASSSGGIANYGYTF
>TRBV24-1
CATSDPGQGPNEQFF
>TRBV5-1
CASREPYDADTQYF
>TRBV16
CASSQSTTSYYEQYF
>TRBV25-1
CASSALGDGELFF
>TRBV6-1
CASSEALRGAPYGYTF
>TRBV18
CASSPDRVSTDTQYF
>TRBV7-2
CASSLQGGSWGNEQFF
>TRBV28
CASSTGTREGYTF
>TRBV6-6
CASSRLDPNQNSPLHF
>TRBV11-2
CASSEDRGLGYGYTF
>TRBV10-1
CASSGGETFRNTEAFF
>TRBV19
CASSIRSSPSNQPQHF
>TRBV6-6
CASTLGERNTEAFF
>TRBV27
CASSSLPPKGRTNYGYTF
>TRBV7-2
CASSLDRRGDGYTF
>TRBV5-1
CASSLVTGGASYNSPLHF
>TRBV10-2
CASSLGSSGTEQFF
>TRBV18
CASQNEKGGLETQYF
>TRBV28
CASSFIAGLEVYEQYF
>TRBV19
CASSIREGDYEQYF
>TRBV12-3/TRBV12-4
CASRRQTNTEAFF
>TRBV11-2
CASSLARTGARNEKLFF
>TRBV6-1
CASSVEAGQLTGELFF
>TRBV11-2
CASSLTGVAGLYGYTF
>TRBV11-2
CASSLDQGSTDTQYF